This T cell receptor beta chain was sequenced in a study of T-cell reconstitution after alpha-beta-depleted transplantation in children. Turning to this clonotype: Relative to the germline gene, one junction end is altered; a read error may explain this.

The V gene's germline CDR1 is LNHNV and CDR2 YYDKDF (reference sequence). This CDR3 has 16 amino acids. During its preparation, the TCRbeta library received unique molecular identifiers. TCRdb passed the PCR reads through MiXCR, listing each CDR3 protein once. The profile shows about 610,000 distinct CDR3 sequences, about 10% of them singletons. The sequencing used PBMCs from the stem cell graft donor, collected from the stem cell graft. This chain links TRBV15 with TRBJ1-1; D unclear. The sequence derives from a human donor who donated a stem cell graft to a child with acute myeloid leukemia. CDR3 sequence (DNA): TGTGCCACCAGCAGAGATAGGGTCACCCTGAAGACTGAAGCTTTCTTT. It encodes CATSRDRVTLKTEAFF.